One sample yielded the 10 T cell receptor beta chains listed below, sequenced in a study of blood T cell repertoires in COVID-19. Method: immunoSEQ multiplex PCR; TCRdb's copy keeps in-frame clones and lacks some. The data contain about 220,000 clones, around 88% of them singletons. Sequenced input: PBMCs or T cells enriched from blood (not recorded which). Receptors were obtained from a woman between 35 and 50 years old with acute COVID-19.

This chain joins TRBV4-2 and TRBJ1-2, with TRBD1 as a possible D gene (6 bases). The length of the CDR3 is 16 residues. Trimming removed 0 bases at V and 3 bases at J, with 14 bases between. Per the germline V gene, CDR1 is LGHNA and CDR2 is YNFKEQ. The CDR3: CASSQDLRGGDYGYTF. For the CDR3, the DNA is TGTGCCAGCAGCCAAGATCTCCGCGGGGGCGACTATGGCTACACCTTC.

The chain carries TRBV5-5 and TRBJ2-1; perhaps TRBD2 as D (5 bases). The length of the CDR3 is 16 residues. Deletions cut 1 base from V and 0 bases from J, with 11 bases between. From germline, CDR1 is SGHKS and CDR2 YYEKEE (reference sequence). The CDR3 is CASSLNTGSSYNEQFF. The CDR3 DNA reads TGTGCCAGCAGCTTGAATACGGGGAGCTCCTACAATGAGCAGTTCTTC.

Comments on this clone: The same CDR3 can be traced to other DNA sequences in this sample. This sequence joins TRBV12-3 or TRBV12-4 and TRBJ2-1; D gene uncertain. Trimming stripped 3 bases from V and 7 bases from J, with 4 bases between. CDR3 size: 11 residues. The DNA of the CDR3 is TGTGCCAGCAGTTTTATTAATGAGCAGTTCTTC. Amino acids: CASSFINEQFF.

The sample holds a few counts of this clone. The rearrangement joins TRBV29-1 to TRBJ2-3, with 12 bases identical to TRBD2. CDR3 size: 20 residues. Germline lookup yields CDR1 SQVTM and CDR2 ANQGSEA. J gave up 2 bases and V 3 bases, and 18 bases lay outside the gene matches. CDR3 nucleotides: TGCAGCGTTGAGTCCTTAATGACTAGCGGGGGACCGTCTCTCACAGATACGCAGTATTTT. Translation gives CSVESLMTSGGPSLTDTQYF.

This clone occurred once. The CDR3 loop reads CASSLLAGVETQYF. Written as DNA, the CDR3 is TGTGCCAGCAGCTTACTCGCGGGGGTAGAGACCCAGTACTTC. V is TRBV7-6 and J is TRBJ2-5; 7 nucleotides match TRBD2. This CDR3 has 14 amino acids. After removal of 2 bases from V and 4 bases from J, the junction contained 4 bases not matched to a gene. Germline V gene data show CDR1 as SGHVS and CDR2 as FNYEAQ.

The gene calls are TRBV2 and TRBJ2-1; 8 bases map to TRBD2. The CDR3 covers 16 residues. Germline CDR1 reads SNHLY; CDR2 reads FYNNEI. The V gene end was trimmed by 4 bases and the J gene end by 1 base; junction bases not matched to a gene: 6. CDR3 coding DNA: TGTGCCAGCAGTGTACGGGAGGGCCTTTCCTACAATGAGCAGTTCTTC. Amino acid sequence: CASSVREGLSYNEQFF.

The V and J genes are TRBV7-8 and TRBJ2-7, with D perhaps TRBD2 (5 bases). Germline V gives CDR1 SGHVS, CDR2 FQNEAQ. The CDR3 is made up of 14 amino acids. V was cut by 2 bases and J by 7 bases, with 15 bases left in between. The CDR3 region has the DNA TGTGCCAGCAGCTTAACTCCGGGGTCCCTGGAGCAGTACGTC. Its translation is CASSLTPGSLEQYV.

The V call is TRBV19, the J call TRBJ1-2; 9 nucleotides agree with TRBD1. The CDR3 covers 14 residues. In germline, CDR1 is LNHDA, CDR2 SQIVND (reference sequence). V was clipped by 5 bases and J by 4 bases; unmatched bases: 5. The CDR3 loop reads CASSRDRDRYGYTF. The CDR3 bases are TGTGCCAGTAGTCGGGACAGGGACCGCTATGGCTACACCTTC.

The chain couples TRBV4-3 to TRBJ2-5, with D perhaps TRBD1 (5 bases). Germline V gene data show CDR1 as LGHNA and CDR2 as YSLEER. This CDR3 is 15 amino acids long. V lost 0 bases to trimming and J lost 3 bases, with 11 bases between them. Here the CDR3 reads CASSQDFRREETQYF. CDR3 in DNA: TGCGCCAGCAGCCAAGATTTTCGCAGGGAAGAGACCCAGTACTTC.

This sequence joins TRBV6-1 and TRBJ2-7; 9 positions agree with TRBD2. Germline V gene lookup returns CDR1 MNHNS and CDR2 SASEGT. CDR3 length: 16 residues. The trim removed 4 bases at V and 5 bases at J, leaving 12 bases unmatched. The CDR3 is CASSGAGGGRVDEQYF. CDR3 in DNA: TGTGCCAGCAGTGGGGCGGGAGGGGGCCGGGTCGACGAGCAGTACTTC.